This T cell receptor beta chain stems from a study of blood T cell repertoires in COVID-19. Per the original methods: For nucleated cells, counts were estimated from reference gene primer amplification. The method was immunoSEQ multiplex PCR; TCRdb's version includes in-frame clones alone and lacks a portion of them. The V and J calls and the clone size are those of that table, but D and trimming were determined from the DNA. The sample holds some 250,000 clones; around 85% are singletons and the top ten take approximately 3.5%. Trimming shortened V by 4 bases and J by 2 bases, and 11 bases separated the two germline ends. Germline V CDR1 and CDR2: SEHNR, FQNEAQ (reference sequence). This CDR3 has 14 amino acids. Everyone who took part was roughly 18 to 90 years old, and they came from about 23 US areas.

The source of this sequence is a woman in her 40s with acute COVID-19. The chain uses TRBV7-9 and TRBJ1-1; D may be TRBD1 (6 bases). Sequencing was performed on PBMCs or T cells enriched from blood (not recorded which). The chain's CDR3 is CASSYSGANTEAFF. The CDR3 DNA follows: TGTGCCAGCAGCTACTCAGGGGCTAACACTGAAGCTTTCTTT.